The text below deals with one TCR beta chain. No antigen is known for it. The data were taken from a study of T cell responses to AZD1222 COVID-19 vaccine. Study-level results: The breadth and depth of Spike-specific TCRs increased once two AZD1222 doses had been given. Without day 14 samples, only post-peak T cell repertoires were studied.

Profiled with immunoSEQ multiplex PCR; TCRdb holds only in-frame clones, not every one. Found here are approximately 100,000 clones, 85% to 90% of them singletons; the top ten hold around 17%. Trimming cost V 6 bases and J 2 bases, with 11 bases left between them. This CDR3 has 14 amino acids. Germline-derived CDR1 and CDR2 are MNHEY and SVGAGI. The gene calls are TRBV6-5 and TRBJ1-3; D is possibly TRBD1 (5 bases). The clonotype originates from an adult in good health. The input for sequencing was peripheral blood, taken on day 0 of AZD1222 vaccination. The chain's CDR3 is CASSRESAGNTIYF. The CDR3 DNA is TGTGCCAGCAGCAGGGAGAGCGCTGGAAACACCATATATTTT.